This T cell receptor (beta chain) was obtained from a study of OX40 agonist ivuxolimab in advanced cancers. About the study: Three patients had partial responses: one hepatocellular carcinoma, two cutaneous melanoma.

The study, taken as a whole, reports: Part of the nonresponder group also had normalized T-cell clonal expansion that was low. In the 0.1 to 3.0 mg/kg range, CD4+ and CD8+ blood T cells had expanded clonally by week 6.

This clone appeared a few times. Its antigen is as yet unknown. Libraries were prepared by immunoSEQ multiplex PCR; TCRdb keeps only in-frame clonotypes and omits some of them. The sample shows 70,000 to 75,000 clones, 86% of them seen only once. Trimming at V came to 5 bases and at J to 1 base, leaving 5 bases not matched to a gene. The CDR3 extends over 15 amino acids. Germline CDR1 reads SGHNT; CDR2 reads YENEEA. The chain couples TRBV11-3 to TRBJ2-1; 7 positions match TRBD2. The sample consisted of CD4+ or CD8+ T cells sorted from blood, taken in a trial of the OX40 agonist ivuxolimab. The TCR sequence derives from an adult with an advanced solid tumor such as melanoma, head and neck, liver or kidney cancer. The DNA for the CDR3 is TGTGCCAGCAGCCGGAGGGAGGGATCCTACAATGAGCAGTTCTTC. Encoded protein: CASSRREGSYNEQFF.